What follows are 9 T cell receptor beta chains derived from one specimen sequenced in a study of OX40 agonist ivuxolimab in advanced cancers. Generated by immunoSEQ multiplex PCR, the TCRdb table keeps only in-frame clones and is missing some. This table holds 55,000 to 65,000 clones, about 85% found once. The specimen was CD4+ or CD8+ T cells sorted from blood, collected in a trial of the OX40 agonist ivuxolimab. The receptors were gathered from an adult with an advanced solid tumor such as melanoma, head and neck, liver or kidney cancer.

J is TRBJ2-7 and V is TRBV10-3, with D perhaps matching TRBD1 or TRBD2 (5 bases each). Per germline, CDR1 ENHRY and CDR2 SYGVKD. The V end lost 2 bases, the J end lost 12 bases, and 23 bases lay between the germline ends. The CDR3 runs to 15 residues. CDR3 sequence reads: CAISETGTADGLAYF. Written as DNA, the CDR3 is TGTGCCATCAGTGAGACCGGGACGGCCGACGGTCTTGCGTACTTC.

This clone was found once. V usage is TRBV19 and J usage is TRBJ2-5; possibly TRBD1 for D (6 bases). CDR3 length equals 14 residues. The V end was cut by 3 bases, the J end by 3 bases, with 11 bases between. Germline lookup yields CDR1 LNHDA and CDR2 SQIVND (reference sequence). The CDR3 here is CASSILNREETQYF. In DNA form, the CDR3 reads TGTGCCAGTAGTATTCTTAACAGGGAAGAGACCCAGTACTTC.

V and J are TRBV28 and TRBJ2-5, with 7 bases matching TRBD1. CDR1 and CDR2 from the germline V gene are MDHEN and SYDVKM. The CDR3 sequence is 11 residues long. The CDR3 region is CAGGNQETQYF. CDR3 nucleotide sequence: TGTGCAGGGGGCAACCAAGAGACCCAGTACTTC.

This CDR3 is CASSLSRGRETQYF. CDR3 DNA sequence: TGTGCCAGCAGCTTATCCCGGGGGCGAGAGACCCAGTACTTC. The chain is built from TRBV7-3 and TRBJ2-5; TRBD1 or TRBD2 may be the D gene (6 bases each). CDR1 and CDR2 from the germline V gene are SGHTA and FQGTGA. V lost 2 bases, J lost 4 bases, and 11 bases lay in between. The CDR3 sequence is 14 residues long. Based on the CDR3 plus reference TRBV7-3 and TRBJ2-5, the full variable domain is GAGVSQTPSNKVTEKGKYVELRCDPISGHTALYWYRQSLGQGPEFLIYFQGTGAADDSGLPNDRFFAVRPEGSVSTLKIQRTERGDSAVYLCASSLSRGRETQYFGPGTRLLVL.

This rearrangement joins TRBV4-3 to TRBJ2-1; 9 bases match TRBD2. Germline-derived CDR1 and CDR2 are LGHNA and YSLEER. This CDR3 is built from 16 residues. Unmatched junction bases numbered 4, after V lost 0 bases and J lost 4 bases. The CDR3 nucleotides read TGCGCCAGCAGCCAAGATCGGACTAGCGATTACAATGAGCAGTTCTTC. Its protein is CASSQDRTSDYNEQFF.

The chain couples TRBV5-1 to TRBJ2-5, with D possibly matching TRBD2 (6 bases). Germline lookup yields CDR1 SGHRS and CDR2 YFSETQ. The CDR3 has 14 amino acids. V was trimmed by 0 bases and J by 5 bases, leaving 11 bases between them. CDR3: CASSLAGGYETQYF. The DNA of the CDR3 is TGCGCCAGCAGCTTGGCTGGGGGGTATGAGACCCAGTACTTC.

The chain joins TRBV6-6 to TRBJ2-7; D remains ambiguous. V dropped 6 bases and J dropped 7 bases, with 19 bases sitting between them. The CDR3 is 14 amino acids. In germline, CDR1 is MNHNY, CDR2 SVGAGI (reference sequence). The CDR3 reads CASRLALTAGEQYF. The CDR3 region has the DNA TGTGCCAGCAGACTCGCTCTTACGGCTGGGGAGCAGTACTTC.

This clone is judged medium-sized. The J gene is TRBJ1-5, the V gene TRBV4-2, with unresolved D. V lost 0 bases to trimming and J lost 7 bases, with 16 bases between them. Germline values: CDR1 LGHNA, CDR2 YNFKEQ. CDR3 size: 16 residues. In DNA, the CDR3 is TGTGCCAGCAGCCAAGAAGTCGCGGGTGGGAGGCAGCCCCAGCATTTT. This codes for CASSQEVAGGRQPQHF.

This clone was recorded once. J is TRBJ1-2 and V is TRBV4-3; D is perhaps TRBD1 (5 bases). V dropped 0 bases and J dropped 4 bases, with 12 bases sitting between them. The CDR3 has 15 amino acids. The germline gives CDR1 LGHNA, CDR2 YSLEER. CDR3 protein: CASSQEVQGGYGYTF. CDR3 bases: TGCGCCAGCAGCCAAGAAGTGCAGGGAGGCTATGGCTACACCTTC.